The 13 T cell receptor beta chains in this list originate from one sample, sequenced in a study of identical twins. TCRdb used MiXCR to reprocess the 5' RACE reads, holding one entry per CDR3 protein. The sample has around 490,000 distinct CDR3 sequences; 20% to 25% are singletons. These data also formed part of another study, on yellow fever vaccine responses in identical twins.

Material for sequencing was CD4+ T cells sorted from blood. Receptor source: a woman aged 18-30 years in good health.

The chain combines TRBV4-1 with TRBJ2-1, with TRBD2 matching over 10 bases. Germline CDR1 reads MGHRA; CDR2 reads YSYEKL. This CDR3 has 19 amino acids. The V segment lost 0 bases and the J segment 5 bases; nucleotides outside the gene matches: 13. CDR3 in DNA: TGCGCCAGCAGCCAAGATGGTGGGGCTAGCGGGAGTCGGAACAATGAGCAGTTCTTC. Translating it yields CASSQDGGASGSRNNEQFF.

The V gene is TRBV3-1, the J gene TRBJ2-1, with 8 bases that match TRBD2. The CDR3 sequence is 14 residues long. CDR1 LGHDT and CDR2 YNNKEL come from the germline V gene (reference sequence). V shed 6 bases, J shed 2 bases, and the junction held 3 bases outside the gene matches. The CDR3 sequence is CASRNGRAYNEQFF. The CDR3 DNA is TGTGCCAGCAGGAACGGGAGGGCCTACAATGAGCAGTTCTTC.

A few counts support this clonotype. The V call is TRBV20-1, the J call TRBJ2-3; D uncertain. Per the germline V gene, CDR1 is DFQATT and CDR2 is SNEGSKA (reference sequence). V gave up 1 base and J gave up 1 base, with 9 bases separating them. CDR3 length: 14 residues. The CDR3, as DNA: TGCAGTGCTAGAGCGGGTGCAGGCACAGATACGCAGTATTTT. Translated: CSARAGAGTDTQYF.

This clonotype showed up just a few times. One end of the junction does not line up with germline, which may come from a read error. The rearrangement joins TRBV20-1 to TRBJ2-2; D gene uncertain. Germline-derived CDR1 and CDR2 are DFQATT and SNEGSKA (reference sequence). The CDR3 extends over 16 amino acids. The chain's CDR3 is CSARSPTLGNTGELFF. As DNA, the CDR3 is TGCAGCGCTAGGAGCCCCACGCTCGGGAACACCGGGGAGCTGTTTTTT.

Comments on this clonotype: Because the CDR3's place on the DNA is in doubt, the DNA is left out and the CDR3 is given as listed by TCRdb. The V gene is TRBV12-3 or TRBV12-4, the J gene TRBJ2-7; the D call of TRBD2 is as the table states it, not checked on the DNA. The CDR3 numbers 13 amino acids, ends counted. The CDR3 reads CASSSSGGYEQYF.

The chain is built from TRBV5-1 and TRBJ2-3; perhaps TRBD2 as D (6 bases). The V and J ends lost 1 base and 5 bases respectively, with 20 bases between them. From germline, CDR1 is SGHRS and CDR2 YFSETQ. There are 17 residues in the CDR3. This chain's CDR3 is CASSLKASAGGGDTQYF. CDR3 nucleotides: TGCGCCAGCAGCTTGAAGGCTAGCGCTGGTGGTGGAGATACGCAGTATTTT.

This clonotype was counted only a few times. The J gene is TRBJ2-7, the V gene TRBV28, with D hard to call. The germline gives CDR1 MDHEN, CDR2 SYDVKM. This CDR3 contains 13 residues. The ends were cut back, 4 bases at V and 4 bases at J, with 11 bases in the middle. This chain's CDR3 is CASSSAPGYEQYF. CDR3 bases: TGTGCCAGCAGTTCAGCCCCTGGGTACGAGCAGTACTTC.

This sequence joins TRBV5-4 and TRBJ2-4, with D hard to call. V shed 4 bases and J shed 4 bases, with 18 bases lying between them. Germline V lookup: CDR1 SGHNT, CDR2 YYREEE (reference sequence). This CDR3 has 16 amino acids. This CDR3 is CASSASASLKKNIQYF. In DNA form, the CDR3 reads TGTGCCAGCAGCGCCTCGGCGTCCTTGAAAAAAAACATTCAGTACTTC.

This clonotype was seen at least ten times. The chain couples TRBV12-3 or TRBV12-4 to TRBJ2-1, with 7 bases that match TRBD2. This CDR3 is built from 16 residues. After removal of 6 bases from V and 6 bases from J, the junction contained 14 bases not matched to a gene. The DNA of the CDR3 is TGTGCCAGCAGCTCGAGACGGGACTACTCCAGCAATGAGCAGTTCTTC. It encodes CASSSRRDYSSNEQFF.

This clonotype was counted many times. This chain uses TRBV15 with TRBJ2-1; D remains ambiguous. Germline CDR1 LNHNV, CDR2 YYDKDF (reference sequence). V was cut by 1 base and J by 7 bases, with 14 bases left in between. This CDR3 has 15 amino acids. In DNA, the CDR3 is TGTGCCACCAGCAGAGGCGGCCCAGCTGGGAATGAGCAGTTCTTC. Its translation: CATSRGGPAGNEQFF.

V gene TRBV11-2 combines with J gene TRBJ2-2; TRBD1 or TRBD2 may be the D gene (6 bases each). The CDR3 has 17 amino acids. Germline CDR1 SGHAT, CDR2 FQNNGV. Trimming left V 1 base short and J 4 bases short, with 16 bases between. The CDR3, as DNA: TGTGCCAGCAGCTTAGGGGGGGCAGGGTGGACCACCGGGGAGCTGTTTTTT. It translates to CASSLGGAGWTTGELFF.

The CDR3 protein is CASSYSVGGGQETQYF. The CDR3 DNA sequence: TGTGCCAGCAGTTACTCCGTTGGGGGCGGGCAAGAGACCCAGTACTTC. This chain links TRBV6-5 with TRBJ2-5; tentatively, D is TRBD1 (6 bases). Germline CDR1 is MNHEY and CDR2 is SVGAGI. Trimming cost V 0 bases and J 2 bases, with 13 bases left between them. The CDR3 consists of 16 residues.

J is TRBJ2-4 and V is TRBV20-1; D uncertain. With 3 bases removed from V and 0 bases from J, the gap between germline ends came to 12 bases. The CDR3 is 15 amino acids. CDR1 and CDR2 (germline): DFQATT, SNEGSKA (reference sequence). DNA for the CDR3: TGCAGTGCTAGGGAGCAGGCTCGAGCCAAAAACATTCAGTACTTC. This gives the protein CSAREQARAKNIQYF.